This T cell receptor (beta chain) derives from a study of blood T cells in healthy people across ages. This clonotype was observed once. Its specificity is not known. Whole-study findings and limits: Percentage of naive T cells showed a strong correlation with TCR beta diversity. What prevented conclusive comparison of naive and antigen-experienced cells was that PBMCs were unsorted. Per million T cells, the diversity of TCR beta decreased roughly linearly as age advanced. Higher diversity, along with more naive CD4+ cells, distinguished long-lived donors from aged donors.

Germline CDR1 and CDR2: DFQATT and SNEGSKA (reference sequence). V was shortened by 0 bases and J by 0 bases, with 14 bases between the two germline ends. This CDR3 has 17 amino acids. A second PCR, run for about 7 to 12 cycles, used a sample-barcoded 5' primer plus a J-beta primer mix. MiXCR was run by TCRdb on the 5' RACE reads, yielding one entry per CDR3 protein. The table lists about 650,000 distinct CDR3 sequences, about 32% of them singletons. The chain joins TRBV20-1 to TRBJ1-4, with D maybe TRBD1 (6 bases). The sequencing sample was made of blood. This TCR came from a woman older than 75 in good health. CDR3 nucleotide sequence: TGCAGTGCTAGAGATAGGACAGCACATGCAACTAATGAAAAACTGTTTTTT. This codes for CSARDRTAHATNEKLFF.